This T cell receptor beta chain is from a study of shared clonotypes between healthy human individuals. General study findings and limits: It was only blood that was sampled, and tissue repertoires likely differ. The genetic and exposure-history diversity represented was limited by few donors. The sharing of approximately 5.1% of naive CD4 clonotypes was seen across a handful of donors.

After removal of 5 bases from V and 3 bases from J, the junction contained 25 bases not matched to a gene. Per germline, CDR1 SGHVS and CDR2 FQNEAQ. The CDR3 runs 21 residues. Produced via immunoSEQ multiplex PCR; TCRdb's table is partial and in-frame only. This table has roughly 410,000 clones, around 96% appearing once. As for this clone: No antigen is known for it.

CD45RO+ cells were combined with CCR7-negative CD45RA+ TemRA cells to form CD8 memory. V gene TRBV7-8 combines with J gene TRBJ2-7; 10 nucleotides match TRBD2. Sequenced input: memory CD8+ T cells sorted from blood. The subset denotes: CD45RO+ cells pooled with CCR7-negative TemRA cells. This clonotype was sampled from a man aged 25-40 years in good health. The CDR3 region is CASSPSGLARRGGGRFYEQYF. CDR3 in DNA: TGTGCCAGCAGCCCCTCGGGACTAGCGCGAAGAGGAGGGGGGAGATTCTACGAGCAGTACTTC.